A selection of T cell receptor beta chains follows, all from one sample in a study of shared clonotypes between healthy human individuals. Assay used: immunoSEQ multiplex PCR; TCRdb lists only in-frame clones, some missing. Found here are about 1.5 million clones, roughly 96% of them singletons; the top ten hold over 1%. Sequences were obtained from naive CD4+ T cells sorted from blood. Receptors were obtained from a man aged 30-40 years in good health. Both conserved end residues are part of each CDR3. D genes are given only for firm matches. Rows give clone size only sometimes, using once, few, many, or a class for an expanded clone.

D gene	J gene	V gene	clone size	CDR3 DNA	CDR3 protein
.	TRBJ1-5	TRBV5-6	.	TGTGCCAGCAGTTACACAGGGACCAATCAGCCCCAGCATTTT	CASSYTGTNQPQHF
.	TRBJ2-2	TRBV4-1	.	TGCGCCAGCAGCCAAACAGTGCTCGGGGAGCTGTTTTTT	CASSQTVLGELFF
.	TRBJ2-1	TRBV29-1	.	TGCAGCGTCCTAAGCTCTAGCTTTGAGCAGTTCTTC	CSVLSSSFEQFF
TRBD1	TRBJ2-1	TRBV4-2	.	TGTGCCAGCAGCCAGAGGCTTGCAGGGGGAGATCACAATGAGCAGTTCTTC	CASSQRLAGGDHNEQFF
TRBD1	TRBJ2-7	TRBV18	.	TGTGCCAGCTCACTCGGACAGGGGTCCTACGAGCAGTACTTC	CASSLGQGSYEQYF
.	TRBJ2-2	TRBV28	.	TGTGCCAGCAGTTTCACGATTCTAAACACCGGGGAGCTGTTTTTT	CASSFTILNTGELFF
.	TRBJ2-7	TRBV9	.	TGTGCCAGCAGCGTTCGGGCAGGGGCCTACGAGCAGTACTTC	CASSVRAGAYEQYF
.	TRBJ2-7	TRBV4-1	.	TGCGCCAGCAGCCAAGATCTTGCCAGGGGACGCGAGCAGTACTTC	CASSQDLARGREQYF
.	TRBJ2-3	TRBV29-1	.	TGCAGCGTTGAGGGAGGGGGGGGCCGCACAGATACGCAGTATTTT	CSVEGGGGRTDTQYF
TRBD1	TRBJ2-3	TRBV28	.	TGTGCCAGCAGTTCATGGACAGGGATAGTGGCAGATACGCAGTATTTT	CASSSWTGIVADTQYF
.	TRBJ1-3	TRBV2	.	TGTGCCAGCAGTGAAGCAGGGCAGTCTAGTGGGTACACCATATATTTT	CASSEAGQSSGYTIYF
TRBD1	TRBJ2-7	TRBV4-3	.	TGCGCCAGCAGCCCGCGGACAGGGAAGTACGAGCAGTACTTC	CASSPRTGKYEQYF
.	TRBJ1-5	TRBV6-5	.	TGTGCCAGCAGTTACGGGCAGACGGATCAGCCCCAGCATTTT	CASSYGQTDQPQHF
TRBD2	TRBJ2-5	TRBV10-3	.	TGTGCCATCAGTGAGTCGCGGGGGTACCAAGAGACCCAGTACTTC	CAISESRGYQETQYF
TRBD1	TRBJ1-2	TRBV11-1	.	TGTGCCAGCAGCTGGGGCGGACAGGGCAGTGGCTACACCTTC	CASSWGGQGSGYTF
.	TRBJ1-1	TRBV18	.	TGTGCCAGCTCCCGCCAGGATGAAGCTTTCTTT	CASSRQDEAFF
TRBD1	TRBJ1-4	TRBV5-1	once	TGCGCCAGCAGTTCCGGGACAGGGGCTGAAAAACTGTTTTTT	CASSSGTGAEKLFF
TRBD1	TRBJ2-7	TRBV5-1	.	TGCGCCAGCAGCATAGGATCTCGGGCAGGGGGTCAGTACGAGCAGTACTTC	CASSIGSRAGGQYEQYF
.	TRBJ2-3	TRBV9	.	TGTGCCAGCAGCGTGGGTTTCACTAGTTATGGCACAGATACGCAGTATTTT	CASSVGFTSYGTDTQYF
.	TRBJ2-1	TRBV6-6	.	TGTGCCAGCAGTTACTCGTCTAGGTTCAGTGAGCAGTTCTTC	CASSYSSRFSEQFF
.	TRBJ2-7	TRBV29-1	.	TGCAGCGTTACCTCGGGGACAATCTACGAGCAGTACTTC	CSVTSGTIYEQYF
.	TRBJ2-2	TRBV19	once	TGTGCCAGTAGTATTTTGGGGACCGGGGAGCTGTTTTTT	CASSILGTGELFF
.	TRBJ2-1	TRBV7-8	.	TGTGCCAGCAGCTTAATCGCTAGCAGGGGTGAGCAGTTCTTC	CASSLIASRGEQFF
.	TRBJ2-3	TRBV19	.	TGTGCCTCTAGGGCAATACCTAGCACAGATACGCAGTATTTT	CASRAIPSTDTQYF
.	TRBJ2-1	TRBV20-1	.	TGCAGTGCTAAATTCAATGAGCAGTTCTTC	CSAKFNEQFF
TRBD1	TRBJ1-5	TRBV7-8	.	TGTGCCAGCAAAAAGGGACAGAATAGCAATCAGCCCCAGCATTTT	CASKKGQNSNQPQHF
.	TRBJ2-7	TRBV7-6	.	TGTGCCAGCAGCCTTAGACAGGGAGGAACCTACGAGCAGTACTTC	CASSLRQGGTYEQYF
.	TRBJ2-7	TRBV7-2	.	TGTGCCAGCAGCTTAGGACTACCCCGAGGAGAGCAGTACTTC	CASSLGLPRGEQYF
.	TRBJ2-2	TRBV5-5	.	TGTGCCAGCAGCTTAGTTACCGCGAACACCGGGGAGCTGTTTTTT	CASSLVTANTGELFF
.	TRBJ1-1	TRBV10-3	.	TGTGCCTCACTAGGGCAGGGGCGCACTGAAGCTTTCTTT	CASLGQGRTEAFF
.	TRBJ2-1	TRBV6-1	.	TGTGCCAGCAAGGTTTCCGGAGGGTACAATGAGCAGTTCTTC	CASKVSGGYNEQFF
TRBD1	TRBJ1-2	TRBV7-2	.	TGTGCCAGCAGCTCCGGACAGGGCCTATACTATGGCTACACCTTC	CASSSGQGLYYGYTF
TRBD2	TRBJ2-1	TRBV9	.	TGTGCCAGCAGCGTAGGGTCGGGAGGGCCGGTTTCCTACAATGAGCAGTTCTTC	CASSVGSGGPVSYNEQFF
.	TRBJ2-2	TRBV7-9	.	TGTGCCAGCAGCTTACTGGATCCCGGGGAGCTGTTTTTT	CASSLLDPGELFF
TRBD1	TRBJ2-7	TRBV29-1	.	TGCAGCGTTACAGGGGGCACCTACGAGCAGTACTTC	CSVTGGTYEQYF
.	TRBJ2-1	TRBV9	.	TGTGCCAGCAGCGTAGACAGAACCTACAATGAGCAGTTCTTC	CASSVDRTYNEQFF
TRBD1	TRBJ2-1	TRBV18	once	TGTGCCAGCTCACCAAGGGACAGCTCGTATCCGGGTCAGTTCTTC	CASSPRDSSYPGQFF
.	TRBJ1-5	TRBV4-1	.	TGCGCCAGCAGCCAAGTTGGCCGGACCCCAAATCAGCCCCAGCATTTT	CASSQVGRTPNQPQHF
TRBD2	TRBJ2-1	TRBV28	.	TGTGCCAGCATCACTCCCCGGACTAGCGGGAGGTGGATTAACAATGAGCAGTTCTTC	CASITPRTSGRWINNEQFF
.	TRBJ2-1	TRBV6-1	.	TGTGCCAGCAGTGAAGCTAGACTTGGGCTACGGAATGAGCAGTTCTTC	CASSEARLGLRNEQFF
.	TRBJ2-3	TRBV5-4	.	TGTGCCAGCAGTAGCTGGAGCACAGATACGCAGTATTTT	CASSSWSTDTQYF
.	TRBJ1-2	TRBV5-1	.	TGCGCCAGCAGACCGACAGGCTATGGCTACACCTTC	CASRPTGYGYTF
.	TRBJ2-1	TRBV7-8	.	TGTGCCAGCAGCTGGTTACGGTACAACAATGAGCAGTTCTTC	CASSWLRYNNEQFF
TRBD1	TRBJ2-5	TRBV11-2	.	TGTGCCAGCAGCCCCGGGACAGGGTCCGTTTTCGGGACCCAGTACTTC	CASSPGTGSVFGTQYF
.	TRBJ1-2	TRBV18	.	TGTGCCAGCTCACCAATGGACGGGGGTGGCTACACCTTC	CASSPMDGGGYTF
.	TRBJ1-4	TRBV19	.	TGTGCCAGTAGTACCGGGACCCCCGGGAAACTGTTTTTT	CASSTGTPGKLFF
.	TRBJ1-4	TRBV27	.	TGTGCCAGCAGTTTAGGCTGGACAACGGCTGAAAAACTGTTTTTT	CASSLGWTTAEKLFF
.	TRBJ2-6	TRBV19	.	TGTGCCAGTAGGACCCCTCGGGACGCTGGGGCCAACGTCCTGACTTTC	CASRTPRDAGANVLTF
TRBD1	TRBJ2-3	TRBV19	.	TGTGCCAGTAGAGACAGGGCAACAGATACGCAGTATTTT	CASRDRATDTQYF
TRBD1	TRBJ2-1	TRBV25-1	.	TGTGCCAGCAGTGGGGACAGGGTGTCCTACAATGAGCAGTTCTTC	CASSGDRVSYNEQFF
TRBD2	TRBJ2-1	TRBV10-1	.	TGCGCCAGCAGGGCGGGAGGGGACAGACTTTTCAATGAGCAGTTCTTC	CASRAGGDRLFNEQFF
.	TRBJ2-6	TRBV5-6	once	TGTGCCAGCAGCCCCCCCCTTAGCAGGGTGGGATCTGGGGCCAACGTCCTGACTTTC	CASSPPLSRVGSGANVLTF
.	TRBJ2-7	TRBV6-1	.	TGTGCCAGCAGTCATGGGGGTCGGTACGAGCAGTACTTC	CASSHGGRYEQYF
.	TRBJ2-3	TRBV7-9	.	TGTGCCAGCAGCTTAGGTAGCGGAACTAGCACAGATACGCAGTATTTT	CASSLGSGTSTDTQYF